This is a list of T cell receptor beta chains from one sample in a study of blood T cell repertoires in COVID-19. Produced via immunoSEQ multiplex PCR; TCRdb's table is partial and in-frame only. The sample yields some 340,000 clones, under 85% seen once. The sample taken for sequencing was PBMCs or T cells enriched from blood (not recorded which). Every receptor here comes from a woman aged 50 to 60 who had recovered from COVID-19. CDR3s include the opening cysteine and the closing phenylalanine or tryptophan. Each record gives: clone size, J gene, D gene, V gene, CDR3 protein, CDR3 DNA. D genes are given only for firm matches. Rows give clone size only sometimes, using once, few, many, or a class for an expanded clone.

. TRBJ1-2 . TRBV24-1 CATSDGARSRGYTF TGTGCCACCAGTGATGGGGCTAGATCCCGCGGCTACACCTTC
. TRBJ2-3 TRBD2 TRBV7-2 CASSLVGGGPLMYF TGTGCCAGCAGCTTAGTGGGCGGGGGGCCTCTTATGTATTTT
. TRBJ1-4 . TRBV3-1/TRBV3-2 CASSPGGNEKLFF TGTGCCAGCAGCCCGGGAGGTAATGAAAAACTGTTTTTT
. TRBJ1-1 . TRBV13 CASSLGGIGTRLAFF TGTGCCAGCAGCTTAGGGGGGATCGGGACTCGATTAGCTTTCTTT
once TRBJ2-7 TRBD2 TRBV19 CASSTTSGFEGEQYF TGTGCCAGTAGTACAACTAGCGGGTTCGAGGGCGAGCAGTACTTC
. TRBJ1-1 . TRBV5-1 CASSLEGSIGGLAEAFF TGCGCCAGCAGCTTGGAAGGTTCGATAGGGGGTTTAGCGGAAGCTTTCTTT
. TRBJ2-7 . TRBV19 CASRSPRTYEQYF TGTGCCAGTAGGTCCCCAAGGACTTACGAGCAGTACTTC
. TRBJ1-4 . TRBV7-9 CASNSGEKLFF TGTGCCAGCAACTCAGGCGAAAAACTGTTTTTT
once TRBJ1-2 . TRBV29-1 CSVEGGGTSYTF TGCAGCGTTGAAGGAGGGGGAACTAGCTACACCTTC
. TRBJ2-4 TRBD2 TRBV6-4 CASSEVAGGQHVAKNIQYF TGTGCCAGCAGTGAAGTAGCGGGGGGCCAGCACGTAGCCAAAAACATTCAGTACTTC
. TRBJ1-6 . TRBV19 CASSVLTWGVDSPLHF TGTGCCAGTAGTGTATTAACATGGGGCGTTGATTCACCCCTCCACTTT
. TRBJ2-2 . TRBV7-9 CASSLVEDTGELFF TGTGCCAGCAGCTTAGTGGAGGACACCGGGGAGCTGTTTTTT
. TRBJ1-2 TRBD1 TRBV6-5 CASTYRDRGRDGYTF TGTGCCAGTACATACCGGGACAGGGGTAGAGATGGCTACACCTTC
. TRBJ2-7 TRBD2 TRBV5-5 CASSLEGLANLLYEQYF TGTGCCAGCAGCTTGGAGGGACTAGCGAATCTTCTCTACGAGCAGTACTTC
. TRBJ2-5 TRBD2 TRBV7-9 CASSPSGRAQYF TGTGCCAGCAGCCCTAGCGGGAGGGCCCAGTACTTC
. TRBJ1-5 . TRBV6-2/TRBV6-3 CASSYAGAGQPQHF TGTGCCAGCAGTTACGCGGGGGCCGGTCAGCCCCAGCATTTT
few TRBJ1-2 . TRBV5-6 CASSLVSREDYTF TGTGCCAGCAGCTTGGTGAGCAGGGAAGACTACACCTTC
. TRBJ1-1 . TRBV6-2/TRBV6-3 CASSPQGLSEAFF TGTGCCAGCAGCCCCCAGGGCCTAAGTGAAGCTTTCTTT
. TRBJ1-2 . TRBV5-6 CASSLGQDSNYGYTF TGTGCCAGCAGCTTGGGACAGGACTCTAACTATGGCTACACCTTC
. TRBJ1-4 . TRBV12-3/TRBV12-4 CASRRSEKLFF TGTGCCAGCAGGCGTAGTGAAAAACTGTTTTTT
. TRBJ2-7 . TRBV7-2 CASSLGQTMLYEQYF TGTGCCAGCAGCCTTGGACAGACGATGCTCTACGAGCAGTACTTC
. TRBJ1-1 . TRBV30 CAWSVGQGPAEAFF TGTGCCTGGAGTGTAGGCCAGGGGCCAGCTGAAGCTTTCTTT
. TRBJ1-1 . TRBV6-5 CATSRSGLEAFF TGTGCCACCTCAAGGAGCGGCCTTGAAGCTTTCTTT
. TRBJ1-2 . TRBV5-8 CASSSAQGNPFNGYTF TGTGCCAGCAGCTCAGCACAGGGTAATCCATTCAATGGCTACACCTTC
many TRBJ1-2 . TRBV30 CAWSVLPRGYGYTF TGTGCCTGGAGTGTACTTCCCAGGGGCTATGGCTACACCTTC
. TRBJ2-3 TRBD1 TRBV5-1 CASSKGQGARADTQYF TGCGCCAGCAGCAAAGGACAGGGGGCGCGGGCGGATACGCAGTATTTT
. TRBJ1-1 . TRBV3-1/TRBV3-2 CASSLRGNTEAFF TGTGCCAGCAGCCTTAGGGGGAACACTGAAGCTTTCTTT
. TRBJ2-1 . TRBV18 CASSPPSVGDEQFF TGTGCCAGCTCACCACCTAGCGTTGGGGATGAGCAGTTCTTC
. TRBJ1-2 . TRBV6-6 CASSPSTGQGYTF TGTGCCAGCAGCCCTTCGACAGGCCAGGGCTACACCTTC
. TRBJ1-5 . TRBV19 CASNQGMSNQPQHF TGTGCCAGTAACCAGGGAATGAGCAATCAGCCCCAGCATTTT
. TRBJ2-3 TRBD2 TRBV7-3 CASSPGTSGRDTQYF TGTGCCAGCAGCCCCGGGACTAGCGGGAGGGATACGCAGTATTTT
few TRBJ1-4 . TRBV3-1/TRBV3-2 CASSLLAGATNEKLFF TGTGCCAGCAGCCTCCTCGCAGGGGCGACTAATGAAAAACTGTTTTTT